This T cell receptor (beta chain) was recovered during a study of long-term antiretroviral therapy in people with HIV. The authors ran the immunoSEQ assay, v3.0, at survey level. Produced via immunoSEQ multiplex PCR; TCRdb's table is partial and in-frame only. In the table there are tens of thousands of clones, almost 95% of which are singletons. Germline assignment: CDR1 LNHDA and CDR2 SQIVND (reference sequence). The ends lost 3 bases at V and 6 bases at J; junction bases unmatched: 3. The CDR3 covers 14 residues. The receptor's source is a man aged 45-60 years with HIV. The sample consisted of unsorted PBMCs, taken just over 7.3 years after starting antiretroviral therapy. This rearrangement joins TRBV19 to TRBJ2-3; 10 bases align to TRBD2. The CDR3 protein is CASSISGGPDTQYF. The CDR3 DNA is TGTGCCAGTAGTATTAGCGGGGGGCCCGATACGCAGTATTTT. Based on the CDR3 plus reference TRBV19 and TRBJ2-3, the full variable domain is DGGITQSPKYLFRKEGQNVTLSCEQNLNHDAMYWYRQDPGQGLRLIYYSQIVNDFQKGDIAEGYSVSREKKESFPLTVTSAQKNPTAFYLCASSISGGPDTQYFGPGTRLTVL.